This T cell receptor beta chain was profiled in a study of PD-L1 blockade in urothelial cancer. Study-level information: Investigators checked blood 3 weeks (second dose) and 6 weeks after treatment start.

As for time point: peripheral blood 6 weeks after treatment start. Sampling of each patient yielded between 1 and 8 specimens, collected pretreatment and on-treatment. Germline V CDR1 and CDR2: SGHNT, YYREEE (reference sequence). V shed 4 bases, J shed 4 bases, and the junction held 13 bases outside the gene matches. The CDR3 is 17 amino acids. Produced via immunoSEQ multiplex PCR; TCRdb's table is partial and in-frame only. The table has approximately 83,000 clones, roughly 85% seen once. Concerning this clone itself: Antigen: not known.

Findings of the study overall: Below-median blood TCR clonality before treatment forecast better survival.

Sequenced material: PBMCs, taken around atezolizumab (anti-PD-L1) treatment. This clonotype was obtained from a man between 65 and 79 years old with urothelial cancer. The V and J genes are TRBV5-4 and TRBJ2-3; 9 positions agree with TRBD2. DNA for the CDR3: TGTGCCAGCAGCCCCGGGATAGGCGGGAGGGCCGCAGATACGCAGTATTTT. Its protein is CASSPGIGGRAADTQYF.